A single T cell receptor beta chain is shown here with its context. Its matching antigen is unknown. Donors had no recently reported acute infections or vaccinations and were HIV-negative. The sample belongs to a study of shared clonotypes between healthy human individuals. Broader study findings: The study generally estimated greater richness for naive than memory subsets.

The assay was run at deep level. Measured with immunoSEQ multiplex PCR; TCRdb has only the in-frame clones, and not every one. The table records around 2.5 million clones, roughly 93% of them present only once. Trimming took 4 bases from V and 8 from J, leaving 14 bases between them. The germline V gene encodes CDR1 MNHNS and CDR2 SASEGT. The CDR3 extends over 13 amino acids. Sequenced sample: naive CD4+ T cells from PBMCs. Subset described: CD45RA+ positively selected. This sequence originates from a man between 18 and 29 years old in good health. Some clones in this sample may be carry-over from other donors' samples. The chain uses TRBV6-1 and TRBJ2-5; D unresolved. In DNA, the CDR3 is TGTGCCAGCAGTGGATCTTCCTGGGATACCCAGTACTTC. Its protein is CASSGSSWDTQYF.